What follows are 5 T cell receptor beta chains derived from one specimen sequenced in a study of graft-versus-host responses after intestinal transplantation. Assay used: immunoSEQ multiplex PCR; TCRdb lists only in-frame clones, some missing. The sample holds about 97,000 clones, about nine tenths seen once. The source was PBMCs, collected approximately 420 days after intestinal transplant. The receptors originated from a human patient who received an intestinal transplant, so some T cells may come from the graft donor.

The sample holds one count of this clone. The V gene is TRBV2, the J gene TRBJ1-2, with 10 bases aligning to TRBD1. There are 14 residues in the CDR3. The V and J ends lost 5 bases and 2 bases, in that order; junction bases with no gene match: 2. Per the germline V gene, CDR1 is SNHLY and CDR2 is FYNNEI. The CDR3 protein is CASSWGQGNYGYTF. The CDR3 nucleotides are TGTGCCAGCAGTTGGGGACAGGGGAACTATGGCTACACCTTC.

The chain joins TRBV15 to TRBJ2-1; D ambiguous. The CDR3 is made up of 13 amino acids. Trimming removed 6 bases from V and 8 bases from J, with 14 bases in between. Germline lookup yields CDR1 LNHNV and CDR2 YYDKDF (reference sequence). The CDR3, as DNA: TGTGCCACCAGTACTCGTAGGGTCGATGAGCAGTTCTTC. It yields the protein CATSTRRVDEQFF.

In its sample, this clone was seen a few times. The chain's CDR3 is CAISENGQGNYGYTF. The DNA for the CDR3 is TGTGCCATCAGTGAGAATGGACAGGGCAACTATGGCTACACCTTC. The chain is built from TRBV10-3 and TRBJ1-2; 8 bases line up with TRBD1. The V gene end was trimmed by 2 bases and the J gene end by 2 bases; junction bases not matched to a gene: 4. This CDR3 is 15 amino acids long. The germline V gene has CDR1 ENHRY and CDR2 SYGVKD.

This sequence joins TRBV7-2 and TRBJ2-2; D is possibly TRBD1 (6 bases). The CDR3 sequence is 15 residues long. The germline gives CDR1 SGHTA, CDR2 FQGNSA. V dropped 4 bases and J dropped 1 base, with 10 bases sitting between them. The CDR3 sequence is CASSSTGLNTGELFF. As DNA, the CDR3 is TGTGCCAGCAGCTCCACAGGGCTGAACACCGGGGAGCTGTTTTTT. The full variable domain, its missing parts supplied by reference TRBV7-2 and TRBJ2-2, is GAGVSQSPSNKVTEKGKDVELRCDPISGHTALYWYRQSLGQGLEFLIYFQGNSAPDKSGLPSDRFSAERTGGSVSTLTIQRTQQEDSAVYLCASSSTGLNTGELFFGEGSRLTVL.

This chain joins TRBV15 and TRBJ1-1, with D possibly matching TRBD1 (5 bases). V shed 1 base and J shed 6 bases, with 9 bases lying between them. Germline V gives CDR1 LNHNV, CDR2 YYDKDF (reference sequence). This CDR3 spans 13 amino acids. For the CDR3, the DNA is TGTGCCACCAGCAGAGTGAGGGGCGCTGAAGCTTTCTTT. It yields the protein CATSRVRGAEAFF.